Shown below are 30 T cell receptor beta chains from a single sample sequenced in a study of post-analysis software for immune sequencing data. Findings of the study overall: Compared with controls, patients had more of about five TRBV segments, including TRBV5-6, TRBV5-1 and TRBV20-1.

No antigen is known for these receptors. Unique molecular identifiers tagged the TCR beta cDNA libraries. TCRdb analysed the PCR reads with MiXCR anew, one entry per CDR3 protein. The repertoire holds about 760,000 distinct CDR3 sequences, with just under 30% as singletons. The sequenced sample consisted of blood. The source is a girl aged 10-17 years with multiple sclerosis.

This clonotype came up many times. The chain recombines TRBV4-3 with TRBJ2-1; D ambiguous. CDR1 LGHNA and CDR2 YSLEER come from the germline V gene. Trimming removed 1 base from V and 8 bases from J, with 12 bases in between. The CDR3 contains 14 residues. CDR3 sequence: CASSQGWADYEQFF. The DNA of the CDR3 is TGCGCCAGCAGCCAAGGGTGGGCCGATTATGAGCAGTTCTTC.

The V gene is TRBV5-5, the J gene TRBJ2-7; D might be TRBD2 (6 bases). V was clipped by 0 bases and J by 3 bases, with 10 bases between them. This CDR3 region has 14 residues. The germline V gene has CDR1 SGHKS and CDR2 YYEKEE (reference sequence). In nucleotides, the CDR3 is TGTGCCAGCAGCTTGGCCACGGGGGACTACGAGCAGTACTTC. Amino acids: CASSLATGDYEQYF.

This clonotype was recorded a few times. At one end the junction does not follow the germline gene, possibly because of a read error. The chain combines TRBV4-3 with TRBJ2-4; TRBD1 aligns across 8 bases. The J call may be wrong; the DNA end is better matched by TRBJ2-7. Looked up from germline, CDR1 is LGHNA and CDR2 is YSLEER. This CDR3 is 13 amino acids long. The CDR3 coding sequence is TGCGCCGGCAGCCAAGACAGGGGCGACGAGCAGTACTTC. Translation gives CAGSQDRGDEQYF.

The V and J genes are TRBV7-8 and TRBJ2-1; 11 bases match TRBD2. The V segment lost 5 bases and the J segment 4 bases; nucleotides outside the gene matches: 7. Germline V gene lookup returns CDR1 SGHVS and CDR2 FQNEAQ. This CDR3 has 16 amino acids. The CDR3 sequence is CASSPLGLADYNEQFF. In DNA form, the CDR3 reads TGTGCCAGCAGCCCCCTGGGACTAGCGGATTACAATGAGCAGTTCTTC.

The CDR3 DNA reads TGTGCCAGCAGCTTATCGTTCAGGACTAACTATGGCTACACCTTC. Translating gives CASSLSFRTNYGYTF. The chain combines TRBV7-2 with TRBJ1-2, with D unclear. The ends were cut back, 2 bases at V and 0 bases at J, with 10 bases in the middle. Germline V gives CDR1 SGHTA, CDR2 FQGNSA. This CDR3 contains 15 residues.

In its sample, this clonotype was seen many times. This CDR3 reads CSVVSRTNYEQYF. As DNA, the CDR3 is TGCAGCGTTGTCTCCAGAACTAACTACGAGCAGTACTTC. This rearrangement joins TRBV29-1 to TRBJ2-7, with D unresolved. CDR3 length: 13 residues. Trimming shortened V by 4 bases and J by 3 bases, and 13 bases separated the two germline ends. Looked up from germline, CDR1 is SQVTM and CDR2 is ANQGSEA.

V is TRBV12-3 or TRBV12-4 and J is TRBJ1-2; D unclear. This CDR3 contains 14 residues. With 6 bases removed from V and 1 base from J, the gap between germline ends came to 12 bases. CDR3 sequence (DNA): TGTGCCAGCAGCTCCCTACAGAGTAACTATGGCTACACCTTC. This translates into CASSSLQSNYGYTF.

This clonotype was seen more than once but under ten times. The chain combines TRBV6-5 with TRBJ2-3; weak D call: TRBD2 (6 bases). The CDR3 length is 15 residues. CDR1 and CDR2 from the germline V gene are MNHEY and SVGAGI. The ends were cut back, 5 bases at V and 2 bases at J, with 14 bases in the middle. CDR3 loop: CASSPAGTFTDTQYF. In nucleotides, the CDR3 is TGTGCCAGCAGTCCGGCGGGGACCTTCACAGATACGCAGTATTTT.

This clonotype was counted a few times. The chain combines TRBV29-1 with TRBJ1-2; D is undetermined. Between the trimmed V and J ends, which lost 6 bases and 5 bases, there was a span of 16 bases. CDR1 and CDR2 (germline): SQVTM, ANQGSEA. There are 13 residues in the CDR3. In DNA, the CDR3 is TGCAGCGTCAACACGGCCGCGGAGTATGGCTACACCTTC. It translates to CSVNTAAEYGYTF.

The V gene is TRBV27, the J gene TRBJ2-1; D may be TRBD2 (6 bases). Germline V gene data show CDR1 as MNHEY and CDR2 as SMNVEV (reference sequence). Trimming removed 6 bases from V and 1 base from J, with 10 bases in between. The CDR3 loop spans 14 amino acids. Here the CDR3 DNA reads TGTGCCAGCAGAGCGGGCACTTCCTACAATGAGCAGTTCTTC. Translated, it gives CASRAGTSYNEQFF.

This clonotype was seen a handful of times. This chain links TRBV11-3 with TRBJ2-1, with 7 bases lining up with TRBD1. CDR1 is SGHNT, CDR2 YENEEA, per germline. Trimming took 5 bases from V and 0 from J; bases not matched to a gene: 7. The CDR3 loop spans 16 amino acids. This CDR3 reads CASSPQGLSSYNEQFF. The CDR3 nucleotides are TGTGCCAGCAGCCCACAGGGGCTGAGCTCCTACAATGAGCAGTTCTTC.

The V call is TRBV14, the J call TRBJ1-2; the D is unclear. The CDR3 runs 14 residues. Germline CDR1 and CDR2: SGHDN and FVKESK. Trimming took off 2 bases at V and 5 bases at J, with 12 bases between the two ends. CDR3 in DNA: TGTGCCAGCAGCCAACAGCCCCGCATTTATGGCTACACCTTC. Translating it yields CASSQQPRIYGYTF.

The J gene is TRBJ2-4, the V gene TRBV7-2, with a weak D call TRBD2 (6 bases). The end of the DNA is better explained by TRBJ2-7, so the J call may be wrong. Per the germline V gene, CDR1 is SGHTA and CDR2 is FQGNSA. The CDR3 is made up of 14 amino acids. The CDR3 nucleotides read TGTGCCAGCAGCTTAGCGGACGGGGGTGACGAGCAGTACTTC. Translation: CASSLADGGDEQYF.

V and J are TRBV7-9 and TRBJ2-1, with D possibly TRBD1 on 6 matching bases. V was clipped by 5 bases and J by 13 bases, with 30 bases between them. The CDR3 consists of 17 residues. Per the germline V gene, CDR1 is SEHNR and CDR2 is FQNEAQ (reference sequence). In nucleotides, the CDR3 is TGTGCCAGCAGCGAAGGAAGAGGACTCCTAGGGGGAGAGACCCAGTTCTTC. Translating gives CASSEGRGLLGGETQFF.

The V and J genes are TRBV7-8 and TRBJ2-1, with D perhaps matching TRBD2 (6 bases). Germline V gene lookup returns CDR1 SGHVS and CDR2 FQNEAQ. V was clipped by 4 bases and J by 9 bases, with 16 bases between them. The CDR3 loop spans 14 amino acids. Here the CDR3 DNA reads TGTGCCAGCAGCTCCGGGACTGACTTGGGTGAGCAGTTCTTC. Translation: CASSSGTDLGEQFF.

This clonotype has more than one count but fewer than ten. The rearrangement links TRBV28 to TRBJ2-7; tentatively, D is TRBD1 or TRBD2 (6 bases each). Germline V lookup: CDR1 MDHEN, CDR2 SYDVKM. This CDR3 is built from 17 residues. V was pared by 3 bases and J by 0 bases, with 18 bases between. This CDR3 is CASSFRGPQFSSYEQYF. The DNA for the CDR3 is TGTGCCAGCAGTTTCCGGGGGCCCCAATTTAGCTCCTACGAGCAGTACTTC.

The V gene is TRBV6-6, the J gene TRBJ1-5; D is undetermined. The CDR3 loop spans 14 amino acids. The ends were cut back, 6 bases at V and 5 bases at J, with 14 bases in the middle. Germline assignment: CDR1 MNHNY and CDR2 SVGAGI (reference sequence). The CDR3 region has the DNA TGTGCCAGCAGCCGAACCCCGAGGGATCAGCCCCAGCATTTT. Translation gives CASSRTPRDQPQHF.

Details on this clonotype: This sequence may be a read error, since a much larger clone differs from it by one base. The chain uses TRBV20-1 and TRBJ2-7; D unresolved. V lost 4 bases, J lost 0 bases, and 7 bases lay in between. Germline loops: CDR1 DFQATT, CDR2 SNEGSKA (reference sequence). The length of the CDR3 is 12 residues. CDR3 region: CSATLASYEQYF. DNA of the CDR3: TGCAGTGCTACACTGGCCTCCTACGAGCAGTACTTC.

About this clonotype itself: Germline is not matched at one junction end, which may reflect a read error. V and J are TRBV7-2 and TRBJ2-7; unclear D gene. Germline V gene lookup returns CDR1 SGHTA and CDR2 FQGNSA. CDR3 size: 15 residues. The DNA for the CDR3 is TGTGCCAGCAGCCCCGAGTGGGTGGTGTCCTACGGGCAGTACTTC. Translated, it gives CASSPEWVVSYGQYF.

The chain couples TRBV12-3 or TRBV12-4 to TRBJ1-2, with D possibly TRBD1 on 6 matching bases. V lost 6 bases and J 7 bases, leaving 21 bases between the germline ends. CDR3 length equals 15 residues. As DNA, the CDR3 is TGTGCCAGCAGCCCCGGGGGGCGATGGGGAGGTGGCTACACCTTC. Amino acids: CASSPGGRWGGGYTF.

The rearrangement uses TRBV11-1 and TRBJ2-3, with 8 bases that match TRBD1. Germline lookup yields CDR1 SGHAT and CDR2 FQDESV (reference sequence). This CDR3 is built from 21 residues. V lost 5 bases, J lost 2 bases, and 24 bases stayed unmatched. CDR3 DNA sequence: TGTGCCAGCAGCACACGCCCACGGTCCACCTCGACAGGGGAGGACACAGATACGCAGTATTTT. Amino acid sequence: CASSTRPRSTSTGEDTDTQYF.

The chain has TRBV20-1 and TRBJ1-5, with 8 positions matching TRBD1. Germline V gene data show CDR1 as DFQATT and CDR2 as SNEGSKA (reference sequence). The CDR3 has 18 amino acids. V lost 6 bases and J lost 0; bases outside the gene matches: 16. In DNA, the CDR3 is TGCAGTGCCCCGATACGGGGGACAGGCATTTATAGCAATCAGCCCCAGCATTTT. Translating gives CSAPIRGTGIYSNQPQHF.

As for this clonotype: Sequence at one end of the junction differs from germline and may be a read error. The DNA of the CDR3 is TGTGCCAACAGTCCCGCGGGGGGTAGAGGCGACAATGAGCAGTTCTTC. This codes for CANSPAGGRGDNEQFF. This chain joins TRBV28 and TRBJ2-1; 8 bases fit TRBD2. The CDR3 runs to 16 residues. Looked up from germline, CDR1 is MDHEN and CDR2 is SYDVKM.

This rearrangement joins TRBV7-9 to TRBJ2-2; possible D gene TRBD2, 5 bases. V gave up 5 bases and J gave up 0 bases, with 10 bases separating them. This CDR3 spans 15 amino acids. Per the germline V gene, CDR1 is SEHNR and CDR2 is FQNEAQ (reference sequence). The DNA for the CDR3 is TGTGCCAGCAGCCCGCGGGCCCCGAACACCGGGGAGCTGTTTTTT. Translating gives CASSPRAPNTGELFF.

The chain recombines TRBV7-2 with TRBJ2-1; 10 bases map to TRBD2. This CDR3 is built from 16 residues. V trimming: 4 bases; J trimming: 5 bases; junction bases outside the gene matches: 8. Germline V lookup: CDR1 SGHTA, CDR2 FQGNSA. Here the CDR3 reads CASSSFSGGSNNEQFF. The CDR3 region has the DNA TGTGCCAGCAGCTCTTTTAGCGGGGGGTCCAACAATGAGCAGTTCTTC.

The sample holds one count of this clonotype. The V and J genes are TRBV5-1 and TRBJ2-1; TRBD1 matches at 7 bases. The trim removed 5 bases at V and 0 bases at J, leaving 5 bases unmatched. Germline CDR1 SGHRS, CDR2 YFSETQ. The CDR3 length is 15 residues. Written as DNA, the CDR3 is TGCGCCAGCAGACCGGGACAGTACTCCTACAATGAGCAGTTCTTC. Protein sequence: CASRPGQYSYNEQFF.

This rearrangement joins TRBV20-1 to TRBJ2-5; D gene uncertain. V lost 0 bases and J lost 4, with 6 bases in between. Germline CDR1 reads DFQATT; CDR2 reads SNEGSKA (reference sequence). The length of the CDR3 is 12 residues. CDR3 DNA: TGCAGTGCTAGAGAAAATACAGAGACCCAGTACTTC. Its translation: CSARENTETQYF.

CDR3: CASRGTNLGQGGISGANVLTF. The CDR3 region has the DNA TGTGCCAGCAGGGGGACTAACTTAGGACAGGGGGGGATCTCTGGGGCCAACGTCCTGACTTTC. This chain links TRBV11-2 with TRBJ2-6, with 10 bases aligning to TRBD1. Trimming cost V 6 bases and J 0 bases; bases outside gene matches: 17. CDR3 length: 21 residues. Germline assignment: CDR1 SGHAT and CDR2 FQNNGV.

This sequence joins TRBV2 and TRBJ1-5, with D uncertain. The germline V gene encodes CDR1 SNHLY and CDR2 FYNNEI. V was pared by 5 bases and J by 7 bases, with 12 bases between. This CDR3 contains 13 residues. CDR3 protein: CASSPRAGQPQHF. Written as DNA, the CDR3 is TGTGCCAGCAGTCCTCGGGCCGGCCAGCCCCAGCATTTT.

This clonotype was found a few times. This chain connects TRBV7-2 to TRBJ1-2, with D unresolved. Trimming pared 5 bases from V and 2 bases from J, leaving 12 bases between. Germline CDR1 reads SGHTA; CDR2 reads FQGNSA. There are 14 residues in the CDR3. The CDR3 is CASSQDWLNYGYTF. The CDR3 nucleotides read TGTGCCAGCAGCCAAGATTGGCTAAACTATGGCTACACCTTC. The entire variable domain, with the rest obtained from reference TRBV7-2 and TRBJ1-2, is as follows: GAGVSQSPSNKVTEKGKDVELRCDPISGHTALYWYRQSLGQGLEFLIYFQGNSAPDKSGLPSDRFSAERTGGSVSTLTIQRTQQEDSAVYLCASSQDWLNYGYTFGSGTRLTVV.